This TCR beta chain was profiled in a study of monozygotic twins with inflammatory bowel disease. The unique tags termed UMIs, each holding a 6-nucleotide sample barcode, were added by means of template switching. TCRdb reprocessed the 5' RACE reads and keeps a single row for each CDR3 protein, giving no DNA. This table holds about 200,000 distinct CDR3 sequences. Points on this clonotype: Its target is unknown.

Notes on the study in general: Healthy co-twins showed greater TCRbeta diversity (inverse Simpson) than IBD patients.

The CDR3 covers 14 residues. Germline V gene lookup returns CDR1 DFQATT and CDR2 SNEGSKA (reference sequence). Source material: blood. The chain recombines TRBV20-1 with TRBJ1-1; TCRdb indicates TRBD1, and absent DNA this call remains unverified. The sequence came from a human donor with ulcerative colitis or Crohn's disease, or a healthy co-twin of an affected twin (not recorded which). CDR3 sequence reads: CSARDLGRTVEAFF.